This passage covers 21 T cell receptor beta chains from one sample sequenced in a study of metastatic and nonmetastatic thyroid tumors. MiXCR re-clonotyped the PCR reads for TCRdb. The sample shows approximately 41,000 clones, over 25% of them seen only once. Until they underwent thyroid surgery, no patient had received any treatment. The specimen was blood. The receptors come from a male donor with papillary thyroid cancer or a benign thyroid nodule (not recorded which). Some clones in this sample may be carry-over from other donors' samples.

This clone was recorded at least ten times. The chain uses TRBV6-2 or TRBV6-3 and TRBJ2-3; TRBD1 agrees at 10 bases. Germline V gene sequence: CDR1 MNHEY, CDR2 SVGEGT. Trimming took 2 bases from V and 4 from J; bases not matched to a gene: 0. The CDR3 runs 14 residues. The DNA of the CDR3 is TGTGCCAGCAGTTACGGACAGGGGGCAGATACGCAGTATTTT. Translation gives CASSYGQGADTQYF.

About this clone itself: The junction differs from germline at one of its ends, possibly a read error. Other nucleotide sequences in the sample specify the same CDR3. The CDR3 spells CASSRTGQGKHSPLHF. The CDR3 region has the DNA TGTGCCAGCAGCCGCACTGGACAGGGGAAACATTCACCCCTCCACTTC. The rearrangement uses TRBV28 and TRBJ1-6; 9 bases agree with TRBD1. There are 16 residues in the CDR3. CDR1 is MDHEN, CDR2 SYDVKM, per germline.

This clone has more than one count but fewer than ten. The chain is built from TRBV28 and TRBJ2-2, with 13 positions matching TRBD2. The CDR3 contains 17 residues. Germline trimming cut 5 bases from V and 9 bases from J; bases unmatched to any gene: 12. Germline V gene lookup returns CDR1 MDHEN and CDR2 SYDVKM. The CDR3 protein is CASSVSGLAGAGRELFF. The CDR3 DNA follows: TGTGCCAGCAGTGTTTCCGGACTAGCGGGAGCTGGTAGGGAGCTGTTTTTT.

This clone was seen ten or more times. V and J are TRBV2 and TRBJ1-5; the D is unclear. V was clipped by 1 base and J by 3 bases, with 10 bases between them. The CDR3 extends over 15 amino acids. CDR1 is SNHLY, CDR2 FYNNEI, per germline. The CDR3 bases are TGTGCCAGCAGTGAAGTGCGTAGATTCAATCAGCCCCAGCATTTT. Translation: CASSEVRRFNQPQHF.

This clone was detected many times. The chain combines TRBV19 with TRBJ2-7, with 7 nucleotides matching TRBD1. J lost 5 bases, V lost 4 bases, and 8 bases had no gene match. Germline V gene sequence: CDR1 LNHDA, CDR2 SQIVND (reference sequence). This CDR3 region has 14 residues. CDR3 nucleotide sequence: TGTGCCAGTAGTAATACCAGGGGGTTCCACGAGCAGTACTTC. This codes for CASSNTRGFHEQYF.

This clone was seen many times. The rearrangement uses TRBV11-1 and TRBJ1-1; tentatively, D is TRBD1 (6 bases). This CDR3 region has 16 residues. Trimming left V 5 bases short and J 1 base short, with 17 bases between. CDR1 is SGHAT and CDR2 is FQDESV in the germline V gene (reference sequence). The CDR3 is CASSPASAGENTEAFF. The CDR3 bases are TGTGCCAGCAGCCCCGCGTCGGCAGGGGAGAACACTGAAGCTTTCTTT.

This clone has ten or more counts. The chain joins TRBV5-6 to TRBJ1-6; D perhaps matches TRBD1 (5 bases). Trimming removed 3 bases at V and 14 bases at J, with 9 bases between. CDR3 length: 11 residues. Germline CDR1 SGHDT, CDR2 YYEEEE. For the CDR3, the DNA is TGTGCCAGCAGCTCGGGGCGGACCCTCCACTTT. It specifies CASSSGRTLHF.

This clone was counted between two and nine times. Distinct nucleotide sequences in the sample also encode this CDR3. The chain uses TRBV10-3 and TRBJ2-1, with 8 nucleotides matching TRBD2. This CDR3 has 16 residues. With 2 bases clipped from V and 4 bases from J, the junction kept 7 bases outside the gene matches. CDR1 and CDR2 from the germline V gene are ENHRY and SYGVKD. The CDR3 region is CAISERGTRAYNEQFF. CDR3 nucleotides: TGTGCCATCAGTGAGCGGGGGACTAGAGCATACAATGAGCAGTTCTTC.

This clone was detected many times. The chain is built from TRBV6-1 and TRBJ1-1; D ambiguous. CDR1 is MNHNS, CDR2 SASEGT, per germline. Deletions cut 7 bases from V and 6 bases from J, with 12 bases between. CDR3 length equals 12 residues. CDR3 bases: TGTGCCAGCAACCAAAACAGCCCTGAAGCTTTCTTT. Encoded protein: CASNQNSPEAFF.

This clone ranks as medium-sized. This rearrangement joins TRBV12-3 or TRBV12-4 to TRBJ2-7; unclear D gene. V gave up 7 bases and J gave up 1 base, with 11 bases separating them. CDR3 length: 13 residues. The CDR3 DNA reads TGTGCCAGCATTCCGTGGGGTTCCTACGAGCAGTACTTC. It codes for CASIPWGSYEQYF.

A few counts support this clone. The J gene is TRBJ2-1, the V gene TRBV28, with D possibly TRBD1 on 5 matching bases. The V gene lost 6 bases and the J gene lost 4 bases, with 7 bases spanning the gap. This CDR3 has 12 amino acids. The germline V gene encodes CDR1 MDHEN and CDR2 SYDVKM. The CDR3 DNA is TGTGCCAGCAGACCAGGGTACAATGAGCAGTTCTTC. Translating gives CASRPGYNEQFF.

Many counts were recorded for this clone. The chain uses TRBV6-2 or TRBV6-3 and TRBJ2-5; D is uncertain. Trimming removed 4 bases at V and 2 bases at J, with 8 bases between. Germline values: CDR1 MNHEY, CDR2 SVGEGT. This CDR3 has 13 amino acids. The CDR3 DNA reads as TGTGCCAGCAGTTTCCCGCCTCAAGAGACCCAGTACTTC. This sequence encodes CASSFPPQETQYF.

This clone has more than one count but fewer than ten. V usage is TRBV10-2 and J usage is TRBJ2-3; D uncertain. Looked up from germline, CDR1 is WSHSY and CDR2 is SAAADI. This CDR3 comprises 10 residues. Trimming cost V 10 bases and J 6 bases, with 8 bases left between them. CDR3 sequence reads: CAMHMDTQYF. CDR3 DNA: TGCGCCATGCACATGGATACGCAGTATTTT.

V and J are TRBV20-1 and TRBJ2-1; the match to TRBD2 covers 11 bases. This CDR3 spans 15 amino acids. CDR1 is DFQATT, CDR2 SNEGSKA, per germline (reference sequence). The ends lost 0 bases at V and 6 bases at J; junction bases unmatched: 4. The CDR3, as DNA: TGCAGTGCTAGAGATAACCTAGCGGGAGGCAATGAGCAGTTCTTC. It is translated as CSARDNLAGGNEQFF.

Ten or more counts support this clone. The rearrangement links TRBV9 to TRBJ1-3; D is unresolved. V lost 4 bases to trimming and J lost 3 bases, with 11 bases between them. In germline, CDR1 is SGDLS, CDR2 YYNGEE. This CDR3 is 14 amino acids long. The CDR3 is CASSSSDFGNTIYF. The CDR3 DNA follows: TGTGCCAGCAGCTCCTCTGATTTTGGAAACACCATATATTTT.

This clone rates as medium-sized. The chain carries TRBV10-1 and TRBJ2-7; D is perhaps TRBD2 (5 bases). CDR3 size: 12 residues. The V gene lost 0 bases and the J gene lost 7 bases, with 7 bases spanning the gap. Germline V gives CDR1 WNHNN, CDR2 SYGVQD (reference sequence). The CDR3 loop is CASSESTGEQYF. The CDR3, as DNA: TGCGCCAGCAGTGAGTCTACGGGGGAGCAGTACTTC.

This clone was picked up one time. J is TRBJ2-1 and V is TRBV20-1, with 7 bases matching TRBD1. Germline V gene sequence: CDR1 DFQATT, CDR2 SNEGSKA (reference sequence). The CDR3 runs 13 residues. With V trimmed by 3 bases and J by 9 bases, 8 bases remained unmatched. CDR3 sequence: CSARGTVFGEQFF. CDR3 nucleotide sequence: TGCAGTGCTAGGGGGACAGTGTTTGGTGAGCAGTTCTTC.

In this sample, this clone turned up many times. V usage is TRBV5-1 and J usage is TRBJ1-2, with D hard to call. Germline CDR1 reads SGHRS; CDR2 reads YFSETQ. This CDR3 is built from 12 residues. V lost 0 bases and J lost 6, with 6 bases in between. The CDR3 DNA reads as TGCGCCAGCAGCTTGGCCACGCATGGCTACACCTTC. Its protein is CASSLATHGYTF.

In regard to this clone: Compared with germline, one end of the junction differs, possibly owing to a read error. This chain joins TRBV12-3 or TRBV12-4 and TRBJ1-4, with D hard to call. CDR3 length: 11 amino acids. The CDR3 coding sequence is TGTGCCAGCAGTCGTTCGGCGAAACTTTTTTTT. Protein sequence: CASSRSAKLFF.

A few counts support this clone. This sequence joins TRBV6-1 and TRBJ2-1; no clear D. This CDR3 comprises 13 residues. The V and J ends lost 4 bases and 5 bases respectively, with 9 bases between them. Germline assignment: CDR1 MNHNS and CDR2 SASEGT. Written as DNA, the CDR3 is TGTGCCAGCAGTGGGGTCAGCAACAATGAGCAGTTCTTC. It encodes CASSGVSNNEQFF.

This sequence joins TRBV11-2 and TRBJ2-7, with D perhaps TRBD2 (6 bases). CDR3 size: 16 residues. The germline V gene has CDR1 SGHAT and CDR2 FQNNGV. Deletions cut 3 bases from V and 1 base from J, with 16 bases between. CDR3 region: CASSLIQRLGSYEQYF. The CDR3 bases are TGTGCCAGCAGCTTGATCCAGAGACTAGGATCCTACGAGCAGTACTTC.